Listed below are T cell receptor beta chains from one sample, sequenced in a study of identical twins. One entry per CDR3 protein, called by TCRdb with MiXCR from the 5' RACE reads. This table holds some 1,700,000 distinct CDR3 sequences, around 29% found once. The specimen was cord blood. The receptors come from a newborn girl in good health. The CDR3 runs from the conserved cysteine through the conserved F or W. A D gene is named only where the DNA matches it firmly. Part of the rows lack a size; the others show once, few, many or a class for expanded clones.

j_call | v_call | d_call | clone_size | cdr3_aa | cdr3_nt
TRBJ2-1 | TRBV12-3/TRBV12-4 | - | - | CASFPTGAGGNEQFF | TGTGCCAGCTTCCCCACGGGTGCCGGAGGCAATGAGCAGTTCTTC
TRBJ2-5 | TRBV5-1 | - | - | CASHLGGQETQYF | TGCGCCAGCCACCTAGGGGGTCAAGAGACCCAGTACTTC
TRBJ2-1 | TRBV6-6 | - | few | CASAFMSNEQFF | TGTGCCAGCGCTTTTATGTCCAATGAGCAGTTCTTC
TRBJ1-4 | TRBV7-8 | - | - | CASRFLGGEKLFF | TGTGCCAGCAGATTCCTTGGGGGTGAAAAACTGTTTTTT
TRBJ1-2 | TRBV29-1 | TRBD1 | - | CSVGGQGTGAGYTF | TGCAGCGTTGGTGGGCAGGGGACAGGGGCTGGCTACACCTTC
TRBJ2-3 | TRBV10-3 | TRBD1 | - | CAITTDRGPFTLADTQYF | TGTGCCATCACCACGGACAGGGGGCCCTTTACCCTCGCAGATACGCAGTATTTT
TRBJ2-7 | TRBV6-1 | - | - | CASAPPRQSNYEQYF | TGTGCCAGCGCCCCCCCCCGACAGTCGAACTACGAGCAGTACTTC
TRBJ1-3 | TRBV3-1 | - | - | CASSQDLTNSGNTIYF | TGTGCCAGCAGCCAAGATTTGACAAACTCTGGAAACACCATATATTTT
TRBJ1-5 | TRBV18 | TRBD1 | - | CASSPLARTGSNQPQHF | TGTGCCAGCTCACCACTCGCTAGGACAGGGAGCAATCAGCCCCAGCATTTT
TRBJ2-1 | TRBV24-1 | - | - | CATRGHNEQFF | TGTGCCACCAGGGGCCACAATGAGCAGTTCTTC
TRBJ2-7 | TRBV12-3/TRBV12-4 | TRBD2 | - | CASSFRQAGADEQYF | TGTGCCAGCAGTTTTCGTCAAGCGGGAGCAGATGAGCAGTACTTC
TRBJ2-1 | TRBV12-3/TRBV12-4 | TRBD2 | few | CASRDRGGSEQFF | TGTGCCAGCAGAGATCGGGGGGGCAGTGAGCAGTTCTTC
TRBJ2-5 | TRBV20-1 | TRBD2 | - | CSASSGRGETQYF | TGCAGTGCTTCTAGCGGGAGAGGGGAGACCCAGTACTTC
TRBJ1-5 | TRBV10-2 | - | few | CASSATWDKNQPQHF | TGCGCCAGCAGCGCCACTTGGGACAAGAATCAGCCCCAGCATTTT
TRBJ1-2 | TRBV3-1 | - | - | CASRQDGGYTF | TGTGCCAGCAGGCAGGATGGGGGCTACACCTTC
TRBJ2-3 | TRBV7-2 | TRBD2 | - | CASSLGPSGGPDTQYF | TGTGCCAGCAGCTTAGGTCCTAGCGGGGGCCCAGATACGCAGTATTTT